The present T cell receptor (beta chain) was sequenced within a study of OX40 agonist ivuxolimab in advanced cancers. This clone was observed a single time. The CDR3 runs to 15 residues. Germline values: CDR1 MDHEN, CDR2 SYDVKM. J was trimmed by 14 bases and V by 5 bases; bases with no gene match: 19. The table came from immunoSEQ multiplex PCR; TCRdb's copy has only in-frame clones and leaves some out. The data hold tens of thousands of clones, with 84% observed a single time. The sample here was CD4+ or CD8+ T cells sorted from blood, taken in a trial of the OX40 agonist ivuxolimab. This TCR came from an adult with an advanced solid tumor such as melanoma, head and neck, liver or kidney cancer. The chain couples TRBV28 to TRBJ1-2, with 8 bases identical to TRBD1. The CDR3 DNA follows: TGTGCCAGCAGTGTATTAAGGACGGGACAGGTGGCTAATACCTTC. Translation: CASSVLRTGQVANTF.